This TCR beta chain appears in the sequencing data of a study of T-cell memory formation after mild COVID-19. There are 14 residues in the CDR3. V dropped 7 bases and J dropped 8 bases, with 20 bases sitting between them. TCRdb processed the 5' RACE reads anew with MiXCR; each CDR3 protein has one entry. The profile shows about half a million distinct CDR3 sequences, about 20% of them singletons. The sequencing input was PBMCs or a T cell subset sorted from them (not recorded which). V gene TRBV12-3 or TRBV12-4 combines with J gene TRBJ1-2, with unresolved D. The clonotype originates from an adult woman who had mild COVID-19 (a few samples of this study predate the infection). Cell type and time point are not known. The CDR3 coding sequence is TGTGCCAGCACAACGGTGGGCAGAGGGCTGGGCTACACCTTC. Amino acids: CASTTVGRGLGYTF.